The 8 T cell receptor beta chains reported below all come from one sample, sequenced in a study of graft-versus-host responses after intestinal transplantation. Data came from immunoSEQ multiplex PCR; TCRdb stores just in-frame clones and leaves some out. The sample contains 15,000 or so clones, around 94% of which appear only once. The source material was PBMCs, sampled 9 days after transplant. The source is a human patient who received an intestinal transplant, so some T cells may come from the graft donor.

This rearrangement joins TRBV25-1 to TRBJ1-2, with D hard to call. V dropped 3 bases and J dropped 9 bases, with 8 bases sitting between them. The CDR3 length is 11 residues. The germline CDR1 and CDR2 sequences are MGHDK and SYGVNS. CDR3 amino acids: CASSEGASYTF. CDR3 DNA sequence: TGTGCCAGCAGTGAGGGAGCGAGCTACACCTTC.

This sequence joins TRBV15 and TRBJ2-1; 10 positions match TRBD2. Germline-derived CDR1 and CDR2 are LNHNV and YYDKDF (reference sequence). V was clipped by 2 bases and J by 8 bases; unmatched bases: 18. CDR3 length: 19 residues. The CDR3 is CATSRSGTPRPSGSHEQFF. The CDR3 DNA follows: TGTGCCACCAGCAGATCCGGGACACCTCGGCCTAGCGGGAGTCATGAGCAGTTCTTC.

The chain employs TRBV6-5 and TRBJ2-1; D gene uncertain. This CDR3 contains 13 residues. Germline V CDR1 and CDR2: MNHEY, SVGAGI. V gave up 2 bases and J gave up 9 bases, with 11 bases separating them. The CDR3 here is CASSYPSKGEQFF. CDR3 coding DNA: TGTGCCAGCAGTTACCCCTCGAAGGGTGAGCAGTTCTTC.

The chain recombines TRBV25-1 with TRBJ1-4, with D uncertain. The V end was cut by 0 bases, the J end by 7 bases, with 15 bases between. The CDR3 has 16 amino acids. Per germline, CDR1 MGHDK and CDR2 SYGVNS. The CDR3 loop is CASSEYTLSPGEKLFF. The CDR3 DNA sequence: TGTGCCAGCAGTGAATATACCTTATCCCCCGGTGAAAAACTGTTTTTT.

This chain connects TRBV27 to TRBJ2-7, with 11 bases matching TRBD2. The germline CDR1 and CDR2 sequences are MNHEY and SMNVEV (reference sequence). With 5 bases clipped from V and 0 bases from J, the junction kept 3 bases outside the gene matches. The CDR3 covers 15 residues. The CDR3 bases are TGTGCCAGCAGTATCGGACTAGCGGGCTCCTACGAGCAGTACTTC. This gives the protein CASSIGLAGSYEQYF.

The gene calls are TRBV13 and TRBJ1-2; possible D gene TRBD1, 6 bases. V lost 6 bases and J lost 6, with 11 bases in between. This CDR3 region has 12 residues. The germline V gene has CDR1 PRHDT and CDR2 FYEKMQ (reference sequence). CDR3 sequence reads: CASSPDSHGYTF. The DNA of the CDR3 is TGTGCCAGCAGTCCGGACAGCCATGGCTACACCTTC.

This clone was seen more than once but under ten times. This chain joins TRBV6-5 and TRBJ2-2, with D possibly called TRBD1 or TRBD2 (5 bases each). This CDR3 has 15 residues. Germline CDR1 is MNHEY and CDR2 is SVGAGI. With 0 bases removed from V and 5 bases from J, the gap between germline ends came to 10 bases. The CDR3 region is CASSYSTRGTGELFF. CDR3 DNA sequence: TGTGCCAGCAGTTACTCGACGAGGGGAACCGGGGAGCTGTTTTTT.

V gene TRBV27 combines with J gene TRBJ2-7; tentative D call: TRBD2 (6 bases). The CDR3 totals 13 residues. Germline CDR1 and CDR2: MNHEY and SMNVEV (reference sequence). V lost 4 bases and J 3 bases, leaving 10 bases between the germline ends. CDR3 in DNA: TGTGCCAGCAGTTCAGGGACTGTCTACGAGCAGTACTTC. It specifies CASSSGTVYEQYF.